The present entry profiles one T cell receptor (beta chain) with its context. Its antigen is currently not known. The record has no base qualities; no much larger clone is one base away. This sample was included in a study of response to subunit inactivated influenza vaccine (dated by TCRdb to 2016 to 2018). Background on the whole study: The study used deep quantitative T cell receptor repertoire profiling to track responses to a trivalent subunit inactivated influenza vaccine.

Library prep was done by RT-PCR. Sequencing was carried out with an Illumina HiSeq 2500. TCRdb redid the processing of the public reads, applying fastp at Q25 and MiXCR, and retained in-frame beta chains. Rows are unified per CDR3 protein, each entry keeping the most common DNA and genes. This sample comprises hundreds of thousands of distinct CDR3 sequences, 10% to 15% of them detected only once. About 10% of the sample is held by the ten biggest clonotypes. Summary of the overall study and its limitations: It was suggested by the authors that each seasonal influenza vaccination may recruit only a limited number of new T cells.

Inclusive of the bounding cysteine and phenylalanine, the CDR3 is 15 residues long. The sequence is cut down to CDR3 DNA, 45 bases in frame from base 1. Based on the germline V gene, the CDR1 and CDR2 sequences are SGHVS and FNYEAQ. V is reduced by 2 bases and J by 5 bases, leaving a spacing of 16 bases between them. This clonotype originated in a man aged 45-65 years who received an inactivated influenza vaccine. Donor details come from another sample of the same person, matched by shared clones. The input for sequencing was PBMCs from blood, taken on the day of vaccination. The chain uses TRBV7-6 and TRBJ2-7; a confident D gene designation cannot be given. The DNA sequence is TGTGCCAGCAGCTTATCCCCCCAAGGGTCCAACGAGCAGTACTTC. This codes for CASSLSPQGSNEQYF.